The next 25 T cell receptor beta chains were all read from a single sample in a study of ipilimumab plus nivolumab after autologous stem cell transplantation. Sequencing was performed with immunoSEQ multiplex PCR; in TCRdb, only in-frame clones are kept and a portion is missing. The sample includes fewer than 5,500 clones, 76% of them seen just once. The material sequenced was PBMCs, taken in a trial of ipilimumab plus nivolumab as post-transplant consolidation. Receptor source: a male donor with multiple myeloma.

The gene calls are TRBV6-1 and TRBJ1-2; 7 nucleotides align to TRBD1. The germline CDR1 and CDR2 sequences are MNHNS and SASEGT. V lost 5 bases and J lost 6; bases outside the gene matches: 9. The length of the CDR3 is 14 residues. DNA for the CDR3: TGTGCCAGCAGTAGAACAGACAGGGTGGATGGCTACACCTTC. Translation: CASSRTDRVDGYTF.

This clone was counted a single time. This chain links TRBV21-1 with TRBJ1-2. TRBV21-1 is recorded as a pseudogene. This CDR3 contains 14 residues. The DNA of the CDR3 is TGTGCCAGCAGCAAAGAAGGACGAAACTATGGCTACACCTTC. Its translation is CASSKEGRNYGYTF.

The chain links TRBV4-1 to TRBJ1-2; unclear D gene. This CDR3 has 14 residues. With 1 base removed from V and 1 base from J, the gap between germline ends came to 7 bases. CDR1 is MGHRA and CDR2 is YSYEKL in the germline V gene. DNA for the CDR3: TGCGCCAGCAGCCAAGTAGCAGTTAACTATGGCTACACCTTC. As protein: CASSQVAVNYGYTF.

This chain links TRBV7-2 with TRBJ1-5; D is ambiguous. Germline V gives CDR1 SGHTA, CDR2 FQGNSA. V was clipped by 5 bases and J by 4 bases, with 9 bases between them. The CDR3 is 13 residues long. The CDR3 loop reads CASSPGRNQPQHF. In DNA form, the CDR3 reads TGTGCCAGCAGCCCCGGACGGAATCAGCCCCAGCATTTT. The full variable domain, with the rest looked up from reference TRBV7-2 and TRBJ1-5, is GAGVSQSPSNKVTEKGKDVELRCDPISGHTALYWYRQSLGQGLEFLIYFQGNSAPDKSGLPSDRFSAERTGGSVSTLTIQRTQQEDSAVYLCASSPGRNQPQHFGDGTRLSIL.

This chain uses TRBV2 with TRBJ1-5; 10 positions match TRBD1. V shed 2 bases, J shed 2 bases, and the junction held 6 bases outside the gene matches. The CDR3 covers 17 residues. Germline CDR1 and CDR2: SNHLY and FYNNEI. The CDR3, as DNA: TGTGCCAGCAGTGAACCTAGACAGGGGGCAGGCAATCAGCCCCAGCATTTT. This translates into CASSEPRQGAGNQPQHF.

The chain uses TRBV5-4 and TRBJ1-6; D is possibly TRBD1 (5 bases). The V and J ends lost 3 bases and 9 bases respectively, with 13 bases between them. Germline loops: CDR1 SGHNT, CDR2 YYREEE (reference sequence). This CDR3 spans 14 amino acids. The CDR3 bases are TGTGCCAGCAGCTGGCTCAGGGAAGGTTCACCCCTCCACTTT. This gives the protein CASSWLREGSPLHF.

The chain employs TRBV6-6 and TRBJ1-2, with TRBD1 matching over 7 bases. Germline V gene lookup returns CDR1 MNHNY and CDR2 SVGAGI (reference sequence). The J segment lost 6 bases and the V segment lost 7 bases, leaving 5 bases of the junction unmatched. CDR3 length equals 12 residues. The CDR3 reads CASMIGGNGYTF. The DNA for the CDR3 is TGTGCCAGCATGATAGGGGGCAATGGCTACACCTTC.

The rearrangement joins TRBV19 to TRBJ2-2, with TRBD2 matching 11 bases. There are 17 residues in the CDR3. Germline V gene data show CDR1 as LNHDA and CDR2 as SQIVND (reference sequence). The trim removed 6 bases at V and 4 bases at J, leaving 10 bases unmatched. The CDR3 DNA is TGTGCCAGTAGCGAATTCGTACTAGCGGGGGTCACCGGGGAGCTGTTTTTT. Translating it yields CASSEFVLAGVTGELFF.

This clone was counted a few times. The rearrangement uses TRBV7-2 and TRBJ2-2; unclear D gene. In germline, CDR1 is SGHTA, CDR2 FQGNSA. The V and J ends lost 6 bases and 0 bases respectively, with 5 bases between them. This CDR3 spans 13 amino acids. CDR3 nucleotides: TGTGCCAGCAGGGCCTCGAACACCGGGGAGCTGTTTTTT. The encoded protein is CASRASNTGELFF.

This clone has a handful of counts. The rearrangement joins TRBV27 to TRBJ2-3; TRBD2 matches at 8 bases. The CDR3 is 16 amino acids. Germline CDR1 is MNHEY and CDR2 is SMNVEV (reference sequence). V lost 5 bases, J lost 0 bases, and 7 bases stayed unmatched. CDR3 sequence reads: CASSPIGGGSTDTQYF. DNA for the CDR3: TGTGCCAGCAGTCCCATCGGGGGGGGTAGCACAGATACGCAGTATTTT.

V and J are TRBV4-1 and TRBJ2-7; TRBD1 agrees at 9 bases. This CDR3 is 14 amino acids long. Germline values: CDR1 MGHRA, CDR2 YSYEKL. With V trimmed by 0 bases and J by 11 bases, 8 bases remained unmatched. The CDR3 DNA follows: TGCGCCAGCAGCCAAGATCTGACAGGGGGATACAAGTACTTC. It specifies CASSQDLTGGYKYF.

The chain carries TRBV9 and TRBJ1-5; a weak D match, TRBD1 (5 bases). Trimming stripped 3 bases from V and 4 bases from J, with 8 bases between. Germline V gene lookup returns CDR1 SGDLS and CDR2 YYNGEE. This CDR3 spans 13 amino acids. In DNA, the CDR3 is TGTGCCAGCAGCGAGGGACTGAATCAGCCCCAGCATTTT. Amino acids: CASSEGLNQPQHF.

This chain links TRBV18 with TRBJ1-4; D gene ambiguous. Germline V CDR1 and CDR2: KGHSH, LQKENI. The CDR3 totals 12 residues. The V end was cut by 1 base, the J end by 7 bases, with 4 bases between. This CDR3 is CASSPQAEKLFF. CDR3 coding DNA: TGTGCCAGCTCACCACAGGCTGAAAAACTGTTTTTT.

The rearrangement joins TRBV7-3 to TRBJ2-1, with 10 bases aligning to TRBD2. Trimming cost V 4 bases and J 4 bases; bases outside gene matches: 7. Germline V gene sequence: CDR1 SGHTA, CDR2 FQGTGA. This CDR3 has 16 amino acids. In nucleotides, the CDR3 is TGTGCCAGCAGCTCCAAAGCGGGGGGGCAGTACAATGAGCAGTTCTTC. Translated: CASSSKAGGQYNEQFF.

V and J are TRBV12-5 and TRBJ1-2; D is uncertain. The CDR3 runs 14 residues. V was pared by 6 bases and J by 4 bases, with 15 bases between. Germline assignment: CDR1 LGHNT and CDR2 FRNRAP. The CDR3 is CASGPALTSYGYTF. The CDR3 DNA is TGTGCTAGTGGACCCGCGCTGACTTCCTATGGCTACACCTTC.

This chain connects TRBV6-6 to TRBJ2-7, with D unresolved. CDR3 size: 12 residues. Trimming pared 0 bases from V and 6 bases from J, leaving 6 bases between. The germline gives CDR1 MNHNY, CDR2 SVGAGI (reference sequence). Written as DNA, the CDR3 is TGTGCCAGCAGTTACTCCTGGGCCGAGCAGTACTTC. Its translation is CASSYSWAEQYF.

The chain combines TRBV7-2 with TRBJ2-2; D possibly corresponds to TRBD2 (6 bases). The CDR3 is 15 residues long. Germline lookup yields CDR1 SGHTA and CDR2 FQGNSA. The V end was cut by 5 bases, the J end by 3 bases, with 13 bases between. The CDR3: CASSPEWDYTGELFF. CDR3 coding DNA: TGTGCCAGCAGCCCAGAGTGGGACTACACCGGGGAGCTGTTTTTT.

The genes are TRBV7-9 and TRBJ1-4; no clear D. Germline lookup yields CDR1 SEHNR and CDR2 FQNEAQ (reference sequence). Between the trimmed V and J ends, which lost 2 bases and 6 bases, there was a span of 19 bases. This CDR3 contains 17 residues. CDR3 loop: CASSLSSDLWIDEKLFF. The CDR3 nucleotides are TGTGCCAGCAGCTTATCAAGTGATCTATGGATTGATGAAAAACTGTTTTTT.

The chain has TRBV6-5 and TRBJ2-5; D is uncertain. Per the germline V gene, CDR1 is MNHEY and CDR2 is SVGAGI. The germline V and J ends were trimmed by 6 bases and 6 bases, with 17 bases remaining between them. The CDR3 runs to 14 residues. In DNA form, the CDR3 reads TGTGCCAGCAGCCTTGGTGGTTCCGGTCAGACCCAGTACTTC. This sequence encodes CASSLGGSGQTQYF.

As to this clone: Other DNA variants within this sample encode the same CDR3. This sequence joins TRBV6-1 and TRBJ1-1; D remains ambiguous. V was pared by 5 bases and J by 0 bases, with 7 bases between. The CDR3 runs 13 residues. The germline CDR1 and CDR2 sequences are MNHNS and SASEGT. Here the CDR3 reads CASSRTVNTEAFF. CDR3 nucleotide sequence: TGTGCCAGCAGTAGGACGGTGAACACTGAAGCTTTCTTT.

The chain couples TRBV19 to TRBJ2-5; D remains unclear. V was shortened by 5 bases and J by 0 bases, with 10 bases between the two germline ends. This CDR3 spans 14 amino acids. Germline values: CDR1 LNHDA, CDR2 SQIVND (reference sequence). The CDR3 here is CASSLRANQETQYF. The CDR3 DNA reads TGTGCCAGTAGTCTACGGGCTAACCAAGAGACCCAGTACTTC.

V and J are TRBV10-1 and TRBJ2-7; D unresolved. The CDR3 sequence is 12 residues long. In germline, CDR1 is WNHNN, CDR2 SYGVQD (reference sequence). Between the trimmed V and J ends, which lost 2 bases and 2 bases, there was a span of 4 bases. The CDR3 loop reads CASSEDTYEQYF. In nucleotides, the CDR3 is TGCGCCAGCAGTGAGGACACCTACGAGCAGTACTTC.

This chain links TRBV2 with TRBJ2-7, with 11 nucleotides matching TRBD2. The length of the CDR3 is 14 residues. V was pared by 6 bases and J by 2 bases, with 3 bases of the junction left unmatched. The germline V gene has CDR1 SNHLY and CDR2 FYNNEI. The CDR3 here is CASSFSGGAYEQYF. The DNA for the CDR3 is TGTGCCAGCAGCTTTAGCGGGGGGGCCTACGAGCAGTACTTC.

A single count supports this clone. This chain connects TRBV19 to TRBJ2-7, with D unclear. Germline lookup yields CDR1 LNHDA and CDR2 SQIVND (reference sequence). The CDR3 runs 12 residues. The V end was cut by 2 bases, the J end by 5 bases, with 7 bases between. CDR3 loop: CASSIRSDEQYF. CDR3 DNA: TGTGCCAGTAGTATAAGATCGGACGAGCAGTACTTC.

The chain recombines TRBV7-9 with TRBJ2-5; D remains unclear. V lost 3 bases to trimming and J lost 0 bases, with 11 bases between them. CDR3 length: 15 residues. Germline V gene data show CDR1 as SEHNR and CDR2 as FQNEAQ (reference sequence). The CDR3 loop is CASSFGRSYQETQYF. CDR3 sequence (DNA): TGTGCCAGCAGCTTTGGGCGGAGCTACCAAGAGACCCAGTACTTC.